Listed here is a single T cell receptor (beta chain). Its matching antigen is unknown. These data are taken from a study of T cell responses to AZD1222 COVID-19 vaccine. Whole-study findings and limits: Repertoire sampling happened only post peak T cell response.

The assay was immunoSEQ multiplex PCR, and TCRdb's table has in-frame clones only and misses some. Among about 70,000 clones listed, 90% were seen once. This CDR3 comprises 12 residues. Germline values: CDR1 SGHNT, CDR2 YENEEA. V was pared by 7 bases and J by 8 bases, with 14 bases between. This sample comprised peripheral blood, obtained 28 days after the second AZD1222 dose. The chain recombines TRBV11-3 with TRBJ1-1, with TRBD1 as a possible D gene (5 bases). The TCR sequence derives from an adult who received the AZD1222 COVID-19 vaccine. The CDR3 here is CASTIQGTEAFF. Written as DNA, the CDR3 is TGTGCCAGCACCATCCAGGGAACCGAAGCTTTCTTT.